The 3 T cell receptor beta chains below come from one sample, sequenced in a study of beta chain features in type 1 diabetes. Study-level results: Shorter TCRB CDR3s, moderately but significantly so, marked every one of the four CD4+ subsets in Type 1 diabetes patients.

The antigens of these receptors remain unknown. The isolated RNA, all of it, was reverse transcribed, so expressed TCRB transcripts were what got sequenced. Clones were sequenced by immunoSEQ multiplex PCR, and TCRdb holds only the in-frame ones, with some missing. The table includes 630,000 or so clones, over 12% detected once. Sequenced sample: naive CD4+ T cells from blood. The origin of the receptors is a man aged 18-30 years with type 1 diabetes.

This clone was picked up a small number of times. The chain joins TRBV7-9 to TRBJ1-1; maybe TRBD1 (5 bases). The V end lost 4 bases, the J end lost 5 bases, and 20 bases lay between the germline ends. Germline loops: CDR1 SEHNR, CDR2 FQNEAQ (reference sequence). There are 16 residues in the CDR3. CDR3 in amino acids: CASSSRQGPAVTEAFF. CDR3 sequence (DNA): TGTGCCAGCAGCTCTCGCCAGGGCCCCGCAGTGACTGAAGCTTTCTTT.

This clone was seen a few times. At the DNA level, this CDR3 is encoded by other sequences in the same sample as well. This chain connects TRBV28 to TRBJ2-7; 12 positions match TRBD2. The CDR3 runs 14 residues. The junction had 1 base not matched to a gene; V was cut back by 5 bases and J by 2 bases. Per the germline V gene, CDR1 is MDHEN and CDR2 is SYDVKM. Here the CDR3 DNA reads TGTGCCAGCAGTCTAGCGGGGGGGCCCTACGAGCAGTACTTC. Protein sequence: CASSLAGGPYEQYF. The entire variable domain, with the rest obtained from reference TRBV28 and TRBJ2-7, is as follows: DVKVTQSSRYLVKRTGEKVFLECVQDMDHENMFWYRQDPGLGLRLIYFSYDVKMKEKGDIPEGYSVSREKKERFSLILESASTNQTSMYLCASSLAGGPYEQYFGPGTRLTVT.

A few counts support this clone. The J gene is TRBJ2-5, the V gene TRBV14, with 8 bases identical to TRBD1. V lost 1 base, J lost 4 bases, and 8 bases stayed unmatched. From germline, CDR1 is SGHDN and CDR2 FVKESK. CDR3 length: 16 amino acids. DNA for the CDR3: TGTGCCAGCAGCCAAGGTGTCGCAGGGGGCATAGAGACCCAGTACTTC. This translates into CASSQGVAGGIETQYF.